This paragraph reports one T cell receptor (beta chain). This CDR3 contains 15 residues. Germline CDR1 reads SGHTA; CDR2 reads FQGNSA. The J segment lost 13 bases and the V segment lost 0 bases, leaving 8 bases of the junction unmatched. This sample is part of a study of blood T cell repertoires in COVID-19. Profiled with immunoSEQ multiplex PCR; TCRdb holds only in-frame clones, not every one. In the table there are about 300,000 clones, about nine tenths of which are singletons. The receptor was derived from a woman between 45 and 60 years old who had been exposed to COVID-19. The chain carries TRBV7-2 and TRBJ2-1, with 11 positions matching TRBD2. Sequenced sample: PBMCs or T cells enriched from blood (not recorded which). The CDR3 DNA is TGTGCCAGCAGCTTAGCGGGTAGCGGGGGGGCGAAACAGTTCTTC. Amino acid sequence: CASSLAGSGGAKQFF.